This record covers a single TCR beta chain. TCRdb keeps only in-frame clones here, not all; method: immunoSEQ multiplex PCR. The table includes some 320,000 clones, approximately 90% detected once. The sample belongs to a study of blood T cell repertoires in COVID-19. Study-level information: The cDNA or gDNA used as material had been derived from T cells, B-cell-depleted T cells, or PBMCs.

The V end lost 4 bases, the J end lost 15 bases, and 13 bases lay between the germline ends. This CDR3 region has 12 residues. The germline V gene has CDR1 SNHLY and CDR2 FYNNEI. Across 24 US areas, participants ranged in age from about 18 to 100 years. Researchers sorted participants into cohorts using their self-reported clinical history. The clonotype comes from a woman aged 25 to 45 who had been exposed to COVID-19. The sample was PBMCs or T cells enriched from blood (not recorded which). The chain carries TRBV2 and TRBJ2-6, with D possibly being TRBD2 (5 bases). The CDR3 bases are TGTGCCAGCAGTGGAGGCACTAGGGCCCTGACTTTC. Its protein product is CASSGGTRALTF.